The rows below give T cell receptor beta chains drawn from one sample of a study of CD8 T cells in ankylosing spondylitis. TCRdb ran MiXCR on the 5' RACE reads and lists one entry per CDR3 protein. This sample carries hundreds of thousands of distinct CDR3 sequences, under 30% of them seen once, and the ten largest clones take just over 6.5%. The sample was blood, either unsorted or a sorted T cell fraction (not recorded which). These receptors all come from a male donor with ankylosing spondylitis or in good health (not recorded which). Each CDR3 is given with its conserved first and last residue. The order of the fields is V gene, clone size, D gene, J gene, CDR3 protein, CDR3 DNA. A D gene is named only where the DNA matches it firmly. For some rows the clone size is stated as once, few or many, or as a class when expanded; others skip it.

TRBV20-1	many	.	TRBJ1-1	CSASRVQRVGGTEAFF	TGCAGTGCTAGTCGAGTCCAAAGGGTTGGGGGCACTGAAGCTTTCTTT
TRBV24-1	once	.	TRBJ2-2	CATSDGRHETTGELFF	TGTGCCACCAGTGATGGTCGTCATGAGACGACCGGGGAGCTGTTTTTT
TRBV20-1	many	TRBD2	TRBJ2-7	CSAKRELTYEQYF	TGCAGTGCGAAGCGGGAGCTTACCTACGAGCAGTACTTC
TRBV20-1	.	.	TRBJ2-1	CSANPGTAGEGQFF	TGCAGTGCCAACCCAGGGACGGCCGGCGAGGGGCAGTTCTTC
TRBV5-1	many	TRBD1	TRBJ2-3	CASSSTGGPDTQYF	TGCGCCAGCAGCTCTACAGGGGGCCCAGATACGCAGTATTTT
TRBV5-1	many	TRBD2	TRBJ2-1	CASSGGLASYNEQFF	TGCGCCAGCAGCGGCGGACTAGCGTCCTACAATGAGCAGTTCTTC
TRBV7-9	.	.	TRBJ2-3	CASSELATTDTQYF	TGTGCCAGCAGCGAACTAGCAACCACAGATACGCAGTATTTT
TRBV7-2	once	TRBD2	TRBJ2-1	CASSLKREVGEQFF	TGTGCCAGCAGCTTAAAGCGGGAGGTTGGTGAGCAGTTCTTC
TRBV30	.	TRBD2	TRBJ2-1	CAWSVRLAGEGHEQFF	TGTGCCTGGAGTGTACGGCTAGCGGGAGAAGGGCATGAGCAGTTCTTC
TRBV6-4	.	TRBD1	TRBJ2-6	CASSRDSSGANVLTF	TGTGCCAGCAGTCGGGACAGCTCTGGGGCCAACGTCCTGACTTTC
TRBV20-1	.	.	TRBJ2-7	CSARDMGLLHF	TGCAGTGCTAGAGATATGGGACTCTTACACTTC
TRBV20-1	many	.	TRBJ1-2	CSAYRGGYTF	TGCAGTGCTTATAGGGGTGGCTACACCTTC
TRBV25-1	many	.	TRBJ2-7	CASSDPGSYEQYF	TGTGCCAGCAGTGATCCAGGCTCCTACGAGCAGTACTTC
TRBV4-1	.	TRBD1	TRBJ2-7	CASSQVFRDRAYEQYF	TGCGCCAGCAGCCAAGTTTTTCGAGACAGGGCCTACGAGCAGTACTTC
TRBV15	once	TRBD2	TRBJ2-7	CATSRDGRGSSYEQYF	TGTGCCACCAGCAGAGATGGGCGGGGGAGCTCCTACGAGCAGTACTTC
TRBV29-1	many	.	TRBJ2-6	CSVRGAYGANVLTF	TGCAGCGTTCGGGGGGCTTATGGGGCCAACGTCCTGACTTTC
TRBV5-6	.	TRBD2	TRBJ2-3	CAISFGTSGRSTDTQYF	TGTGCCATCAGCTTCGGGACTAGCGGGAGGAGCACAGATACGCAGTATTTT
TRBV6-1	many	.	TRBJ2-7	CASSPGGVQPYEQYF	TGTGCCAGCAGCCCGGGTGGAGTCCAGCCCTACGAGCAGTACTTC
TRBV12-3/TRBV12-4	many	TRBD1	TRBJ2-6	CASSLWGTGGVGANVLTF	TGTGCCAGCAGTCTCTGGGGGACAGGGGGCGTTGGGGCCAACGTCCTGACTTTC
TRBV20-1	many	.	TRBJ1-5	CSASPEGRTNQPQHF	TGCAGTGCTAGTCCTGAGGGGAGAACCAATCAGCCCCAGCATTTT
TRBV25-1	few	.	TRBJ2-5	CASSGEGVGSKTQYF	TGTGCCAGCAGTGGCGAGGGGGTAGGCTCTAAGACCCAGTACTTC
TRBV6-2/TRBV6-3	many	.	TRBJ2-1	CASTPTGFNEQFF	TGTGCCAGCACCCCAACAGGGTTCAATGAGCAGTTCTTC
TRBV2	many	TRBD2	TRBJ2-3	CASAGGRYSTDTQYF	TGTGCCAGCGCGGGCGGGAGGTATAGCACAGATACGCAGTATTTT
TRBV6-5	many	.	TRBJ1-5	CASSYSNRYGWGNQPQHF	TGTGCCAGCAGTTACTCGAATCGCTACGGCTGGGGCAATCAGCCCCAGCATTTT
TRBV4-2	many	.	TRBJ1-4	CASSQGEQATNEKLFF	TGTGCCAGCAGCCAAGGGGAACAGGCAACTAATGAAAAACTGTTTTTT
TRBV29-1	many	.	TRBJ2-1	CSVGLQQGAEQFF	TGCAGCGTAGGACTCCAGCAGGGCGCTGAGCAGTTCTTC
TRBV6-5	.	.	TRBJ2-7	CASSYQGEGTYEHYF	TGTGCCAGCAGTTATCAGGGAGAGGGAACCTACGAGCATTACTTC
TRBV7-9	.	.	TRBJ1-1	CASLRYGNTEAFF	TGTGCCAGCCTTCGGTATGGGAACACTGAAGCTTTCTTT
TRBV11-2	.	.	TRBJ2-4	CASSLTDGKNIQYF	TGTGCCAGCAGTTTGACAGACGGCAAAAACATTCAGTACTTC
TRBV5-5	many	.	TRBJ2-5	CASSWRSGETQYF	TGTGCCAGCAGTTGGCGGAGTGGAGAGACCCAGTACTTC
TRBV10-3	many	.	TRBJ2-1	CAINEGPVF	TGTGCCATCAATGAGGGCCCGGTCTTC
TRBV6-1	many	TRBD2	TRBJ2-7	CASKRGTSGSISYEQYF	TGTGCCAGCAAAAGAGGGACTAGCGGGAGTATATCCTACGAGCAGTACTTC
TRBV4-2	few	TRBD2	TRBJ2-7	CASSQERREGEQYF	TGTGCCAGCAGCCAAGAACGGCGGGAGGGCGAGCAGTACTTC
TRBV6-5	many	.	TRBJ2-3	CASVRGDTQYF	TGTGCCAGCGTTCGGGGGGATACGCAGTATTTT
TRBV5-1	.	TRBD2	TRBJ2-1	CASSVRASGRTEQFF	TGCGCCAGCAGCGTAAGAGCTAGCGGGAGGACTGAGCAGTTCTTC
TRBV29-1	few	.	TRBJ2-7	CSVGASGPTSSYEQYF	TGCAGCGTTGGGGCGTCAGGGCCGACAAGCTCCTACGAGCAGTACTTC
TRBV6-1	few	.	TRBJ1-6	CASRAFSYNSPLHF	TGTGCCAGCAGGGCCTTCTCCTATAATTCACCCCTCCACTTT
TRBV7-9	many	.	TRBJ1-1	CASSLGTENTEAFF	TGTGCCAGCAGCTTAGGGACGGAGAACACTGAAGCTTTCTTT
TRBV28	many	TRBD1	TRBJ1-5	CASFRDRYQPQHF	TGTGCCAGCTTCCGGGACAGATATCAGCCCCAGCATTTT
TRBV12-3/TRBV12-4	many	TRBD1	TRBJ2-7	CASSKDRSSSQYF	TGTGCCAGCAGTAAGGACAGGTCCTCCTCGCAGTACTTC
TRBV6-5	few	.	TRBJ1-1	CASSYTGITEAFF	TGTGCCAGCAGTTACACAGGGATCACTGAAGCTTTCTTT
TRBV20-1	few	TRBD1	TRBJ1-1	CSAGTGVNTEAFF	TGCAGTGCTGGTACAGGGGTCAACACTGAAGCTTTCTTT
TRBV4-1	many	TRBD2	TRBJ2-1	CASSQEGGTSYNEQFF	TGCGCCAGCAGCCAAGAGGGAGGGACCTCCTACAATGAGCAGTTCTTC
TRBV20-1	few	.	TRBJ2-2	CSARSALTTGELFF	TGCAGTGCTAGATCGGCCCTGACAACCGGGGAGCTGTTTTTT
TRBV2	many	.	TRBJ1-5	CASTDGLSPNQPQHF	TGTGCCAGCACCGATGGTCTGAGTCCTAATCAGCCCCAGCATTTT
TRBV20-1	.	.	TRBJ2-5	CSGVGEGGETQYF	TGCAGTGGGGTGGGGGAAGGCGGGGAGACCCAGTACTTC
TRBV4-2	many	.	TRBJ1-2	CASTSREYGYTF	TGTGCCAGCACATCCAGGGAGTATGGCTACACCTTC
TRBV29-1	.	TRBD1	TRBJ1-2	CSIRTGDGYTF	TGCAGCATCCGGACAGGGGATGGCTACACCTTC
TRBV5-5	.	.	TRBJ2-7	CASSLDVNYEQYF	TGTGCCAGCAGCTTGGACGTCAACTACGAGCAGTACTTC
TRBV7-9	.	.	TRBJ1-6	CASSLDRAGYNSPLHF	TGTGCCAGCAGCTTAGACAGGGCCGGCTATAATTCACCCCTCCACTTT
TRBV18	.	.	TRBJ2-3	CASSPYQADTQYF	TGTGCCAGCTCACCATACCAGGCAGATACGCAGTATTTT
TRBV10-3	.	.	TRBJ2-1	CAISSTDYTYNEQFF	TGTGCCATCAGTTCTACGGACTACACCTACAATGAGCAGTTCTTC
TRBV20-1	many	.	TRBJ2-1	CSAGALGYNEQFF	TGCAGTGCCGGGGCCTTAGGGTACAATGAGCAGTTCTTC
TRBV6-5	many	.	TRBJ2-5	CASSYDRQGRETQYF	TGTGCCAGCAGTTACGATCGCCAGGGACGGGAGACCCAGTACTTC
TRBV5-1	many	.	TRBJ2-1	CASSLVRDIGRSGYNEQFF	TGCGCCAGCAGCTTGGTTCGGGACATCGGGAGATCGGGGTACAATGAGCAGTTCTTC
TRBV5-1	many	.	TRBJ2-5	CASGGGGSPETQYF	TGCGCCAGCGGAGGGGGAGGCTCCCCAGAGACCCAGTACTTC
TRBV6-1	.	.	TRBJ1-1	CASSSPSSGTKAFF	TGTGCCAGCAGCAGTCCCAGCTCCGGGACGAAAGCTTTCTTT
TRBV11-2	few	.	TRBJ2-1	CASSFIVVAGIYEQFF	TGTGCCAGCAGCTTTATTGTGGTCGCAGGGATTTATGAGCAGTTCTTC
TRBV5-1	many	TRBD2	TRBJ2-1	CASSKGLASNEQFF	TGCGCCAGCAGCAAGGGACTAGCGAGCAATGAGCAGTTCTTC